Shown below are 11 T cell receptor beta chains from a single sample sequenced in a study of T-cell memory formation after mild COVID-19 (dated by TCRdb to the early 2020s). The library was produced with 5' RACE. Sequencing relied on an Illumina NovaSeq 6000. TCRdb handled the public reads itself, with Q25 trimming in fastp and clone calling in MiXCR, and kept productive beta chains. Rows are unified per CDR3 protein, each entry keeping the most common DNA and genes. Here the sample has about 390,000 distinct CDR3 sequences; 15% to 20% occur a single time. The top ten clones comprise 20% to 25% of the sample. The sample taken for sequencing was PBMCs or a T cell subset sorted from them (not recorded which). The source of these receptors is a man between 18 and 35 years old who had mild COVID-19 (a few samples of this study predate the infection). The sample titles of this study are shuffled in the database, so cell type and time point are left out; the donor was told from shared clones.

This clonotype has at least ten counts. The rearrangement links TRBV7-9 to TRBJ2-5, with D perhaps matching TRBD2 (6 bases). The germline CDR1 and CDR2 sequences are SEHNR and FQNEAQ (reference sequence). V was shortened by 10 bases and J by 5 bases, with 17 bases between the two germline ends. The CDR3 loop spans 13 amino acids. The CDR3 protein is CATQEGIRETQYF. As DNA, the CDR3 is TGTGCCACCCAGGAGGGCATCCGGGAGACCCAGTACTTC.

This clonotype was counted between two and nine times. This chain links TRBV5-1 with TRBJ2-5; 9 nucleotides line up with TRBD2. Per germline, CDR1 SGHRS and CDR2 YFSETQ. The CDR3 runs to 14 residues. V lost 4 bases, J lost 5 bases, and 6 bases stayed unmatched. As DNA, the CDR3 is TGCGCCAGCAGCCGCGGGGGGGGGTCGGAGACCCAGTACTTC. Its protein product is CASSRGGGSETQYF.

This clonotype showed up just a few times. The CDR3 spells CSARDSRTRPSYEQYF. CDR3 bases: TGCAGTGCTAGAGATTCGAGGACTAGACCGTCCTACGAGCAGTACTTC. The chain uses TRBV20-1 and TRBJ2-7, with 7 bases lining up with TRBD2. The CDR3 has 16 residues. V was clipped by 0 bases and J by 1 base; unmatched bases: 9. Germline V gene lookup returns CDR1 DFQATT and CDR2 SNEGSKA (reference sequence).

The rearrangement uses TRBV7-2 and TRBJ1-5; TRBD1 might be the D (6 bases). The CDR3 spans 14 residues. The V and J ends lost 5 bases and 7 bases respectively, with 15 bases between them. From germline, CDR1 is SGHTA and CDR2 FQGNSA. The CDR3 region is CASSVRGVEQPQHF. DNA of the CDR3: TGTGCCAGCAGCGTCAGGGGAGTCGAGCAGCCCCAGCATTTT.

V is TRBV4-2 and J is TRBJ1-1; a possible D gene is TRBD1 (5 bases). Germline V gives CDR1 LGHNA, CDR2 YNFKEQ. The germline V and J ends were trimmed by 5 bases and 5 bases, with 9 bases remaining between them. The CDR3 contains 12 residues. The CDR3 reads CASSGGLTEAFF. DNA of the CDR3: TGTGCCAGCAGCGGGGGTTTGACTGAAGCTTTCTTT.

The chain links TRBV10-3 to TRBJ1-1; D call uncertain. Trimming cost V 6 bases and J 1 base, with 3 bases left between them. The CDR3 has 11 amino acids. CDR1 and CDR2 (germline): ENHRY, SYGVKD. The CDR3 loop is CAIRQNTEAFF. In DNA, the CDR3 is TGTGCCATCAGGCAGAACACTGAAGCTTTCTTT.

The chain carries TRBV7-8 and TRBJ2-3, with 10 positions matching TRBD2. Unmatched junction bases numbered 5, after V lost 3 bases and J lost 2 bases. The CDR3 loop spans 16 amino acids. Germline CDR1 SGHVS, CDR2 FQNEAQ. CDR3 protein: CASSLGLARLTDTQYF. CDR3 DNA: TGTGCCAGCAGCTTGGGACTAGCGAGACTCACAGATACGCAGTATTTT.

The table lists this clonotype with a few counts. The rearrangement joins TRBV5-5 to TRBJ1-2, with TRBD1 matching over 9 bases. The J segment lost 7 bases and the V segment lost 0 bases, leaving 13 bases of the junction unmatched. CDR1 and CDR2 (germline): SGHKS, YYEKEE (reference sequence). The CDR3 totals 17 residues. The CDR3 protein is CASSLGDREASVVGYTF. DNA for the CDR3: TGTGCCAGCAGCTTGGGGGACAGGGAAGCATCCGTTGTTGGCTACACCTTC.

The chain couples TRBV6-6 to TRBJ1-5; 8 bases are a match to TRBD1. There are 19 residues in the CDR3. Germline V gene data show CDR1 as MNHNY and CDR2 as SVGAGI (reference sequence). V shed 6 bases and J 5 bases; nucleotides not matched to a gene: 21. The CDR3: CASRTRRGQVGVRDQPQHF. In DNA, the CDR3 is TGTGCCAGCAGGACCCGGAGGGGACAGGTCGGTGTGAGGGATCAGCCCCAGCATTTT.

This chain uses TRBV29-1 with TRBJ1-5, with D perhaps TRBD1 (6 bases). Germline V gives CDR1 SQVTM, CDR2 ANQGSEA. The CDR3 runs to 14 residues. V was shortened by 6 bases and J by 6 bases, with 18 bases between the two germline ends. CDR3 residues: CSVSVGGGSQPQHF. The CDR3 DNA reads as TGCAGCGTCTCAGTCGGGGGCGGATCTCAGCCCCAGCATTTT.

V is TRBV27 and J is TRBJ1-6; tentative D call: TRBD1 (6 bases). The CDR3 sequence is 14 residues long. V dropped 7 bases and J dropped 10 bases, with 17 bases sitting between them. CDR1 is MNHEY, CDR2 SMNVEV, per germline (reference sequence). DNA for the CDR3: TGTGCCAGCACCTCTGGGGGGCTGGGATCACCCCTCCACTTT. It specifies CASTSGGLGSPLHF.